This TCR beta chain was recorded in a study of CD8+ T cells in alopecia areata. About the study: Disease severity was quantified as SALT score of affected scalp area.

Only one count was recorded for this clone. Antigen specificity is unknown. Treatment given: oral pan-JAK inhibitor, 5-10 mg twice daily. The sequencing template was cDNA reverse transcribed from extracted RNA. The assay was immunoSEQ multiplex PCR, and TCRdb's table has in-frame clones only and misses some. Of under 250,000 clones in the sample, 50% to 70% were seen once. Findings and limits, study-wide: Relative to normal scalp, lesional scalp, especially alopecia totalis/universalis, showed higher clonality.

The material was CD4+ T cells sorted from blood, obtained at week 4, from a patient treated with tofacitinib. The source is a human donor with alopecia areata.

CDR3 sequence reads: CASTRGGANTEAFF. CDR3 bases: TGCGCCAGCACCCGCGGTGGGGCCAACACTGAAGCTTTCTTT. The chain joins TRBV5-1 to TRBJ1-1; D might be TRBD1 (5 bases). Germline CDR1 is SGHRS and CDR2 is YFSETQ. Trimming removed 6 bases from V and 2 bases from J, with 14 bases in between. The length of the CDR3 is 14 residues.